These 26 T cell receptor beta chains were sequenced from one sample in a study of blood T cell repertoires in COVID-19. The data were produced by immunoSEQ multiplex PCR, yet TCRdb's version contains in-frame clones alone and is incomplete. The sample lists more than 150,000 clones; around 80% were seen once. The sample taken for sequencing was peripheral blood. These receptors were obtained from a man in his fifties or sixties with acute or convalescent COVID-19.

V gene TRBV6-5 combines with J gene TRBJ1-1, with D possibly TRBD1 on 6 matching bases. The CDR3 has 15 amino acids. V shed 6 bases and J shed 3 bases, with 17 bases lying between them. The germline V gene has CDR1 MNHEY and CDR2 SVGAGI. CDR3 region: CASRHGGGRHTEAFF. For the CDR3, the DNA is TGTGCCAGCAGACACGGGGGGGGGCGGCACACTGAAGCTTTCTTT.

This CDR3 reads CASSPSLSVPQETQYF. In DNA, the CDR3 is TGCGCCAGCAGCCCATCTCTTTCGGTACCCCAAGAGACCCAGTACTTC. The V gene is TRBV5-1, the J gene TRBJ2-5; D not certain. This CDR3 is built from 16 residues. The germline V gene has CDR1 SGHRS and CDR2 YFSETQ. The ends were cut back, 4 bases at V and 1 base at J, with 17 bases in the middle.

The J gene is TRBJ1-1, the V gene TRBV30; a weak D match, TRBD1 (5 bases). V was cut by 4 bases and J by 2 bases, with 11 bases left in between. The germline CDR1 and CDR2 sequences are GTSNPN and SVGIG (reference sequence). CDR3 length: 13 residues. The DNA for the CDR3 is TGTGCCTGGATAGGGCAGGGTAACACTGAAGCTTTCTTT. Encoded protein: CAWIGQGNTEAFF.

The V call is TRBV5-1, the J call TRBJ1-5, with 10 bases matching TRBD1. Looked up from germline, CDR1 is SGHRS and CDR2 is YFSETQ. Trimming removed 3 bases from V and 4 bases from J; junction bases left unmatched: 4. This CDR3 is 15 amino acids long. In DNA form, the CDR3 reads TGCGCCAGCAGCTACGGACAGGGGGGAAATCAGCCCCAGCATTTT. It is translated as CASSYGQGGNQPQHF.

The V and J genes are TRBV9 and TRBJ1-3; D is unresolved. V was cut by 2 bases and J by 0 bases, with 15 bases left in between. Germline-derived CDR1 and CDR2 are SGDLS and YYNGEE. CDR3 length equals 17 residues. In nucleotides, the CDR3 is TGTGCCAGCAGCGTGAGCGGATGGGGTGCCTCTGGAAACACCATATATTTT. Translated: CASSVSGWGASGNTIYF.

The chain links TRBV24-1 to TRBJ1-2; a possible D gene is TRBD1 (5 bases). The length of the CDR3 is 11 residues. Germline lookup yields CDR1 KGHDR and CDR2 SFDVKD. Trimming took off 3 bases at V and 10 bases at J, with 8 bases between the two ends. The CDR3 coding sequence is TGTGCCACCAGTGATCCGGGGGTCTACACCTTC. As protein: CATSDPGVYTF.

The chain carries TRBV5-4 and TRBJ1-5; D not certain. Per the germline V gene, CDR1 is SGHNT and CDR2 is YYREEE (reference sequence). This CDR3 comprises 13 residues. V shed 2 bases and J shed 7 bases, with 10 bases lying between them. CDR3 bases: TGTGCCAGCAGCTTACGGGTCGGGCAGCCCCAGCATTTT. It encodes CASSLRVGQPQHF.

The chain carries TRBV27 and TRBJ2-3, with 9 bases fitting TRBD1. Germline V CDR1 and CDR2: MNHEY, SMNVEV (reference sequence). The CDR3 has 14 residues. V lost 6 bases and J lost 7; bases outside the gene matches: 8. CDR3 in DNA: TGTGCCAGCAGCTTCGACAGGGGGAGGAATACGCAGTATTTT. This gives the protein CASSFDRGRNTQYF.

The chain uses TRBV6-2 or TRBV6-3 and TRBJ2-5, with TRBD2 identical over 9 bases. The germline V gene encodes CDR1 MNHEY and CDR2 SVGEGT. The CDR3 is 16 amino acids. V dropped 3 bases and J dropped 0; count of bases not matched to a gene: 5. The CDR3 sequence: CASSYPAGGHQETQYF. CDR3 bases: TGTGCCAGCAGTTATCCAGCGGGAGGCCACCAAGAGACCCAGTACTTC.

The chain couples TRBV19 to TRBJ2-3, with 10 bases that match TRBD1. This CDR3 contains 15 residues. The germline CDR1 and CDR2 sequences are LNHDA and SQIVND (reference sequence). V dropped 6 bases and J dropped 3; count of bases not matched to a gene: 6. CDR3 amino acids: CASRDRGRRTDTQYF. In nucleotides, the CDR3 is TGTGCCAGTAGAGACAGGGGGCGAAGGACAGATACGCAGTATTTT.

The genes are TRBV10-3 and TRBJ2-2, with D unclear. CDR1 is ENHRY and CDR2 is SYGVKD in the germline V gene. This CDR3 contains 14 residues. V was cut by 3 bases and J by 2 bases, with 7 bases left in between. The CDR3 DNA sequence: TGTGCCATCAGTGATAGCTTTAACACCGGGGAGCTGTTTTTT. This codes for CAISDSFNTGELFF.

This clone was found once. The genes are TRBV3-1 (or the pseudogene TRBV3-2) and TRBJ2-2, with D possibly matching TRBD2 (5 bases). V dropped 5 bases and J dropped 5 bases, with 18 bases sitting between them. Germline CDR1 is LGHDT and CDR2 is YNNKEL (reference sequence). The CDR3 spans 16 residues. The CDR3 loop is CASSARWASGTGELFF. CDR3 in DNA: TGTGCCAGCAGCGCTAGATGGGCCTCGGGAACCGGGGAGCTGTTTTTT.

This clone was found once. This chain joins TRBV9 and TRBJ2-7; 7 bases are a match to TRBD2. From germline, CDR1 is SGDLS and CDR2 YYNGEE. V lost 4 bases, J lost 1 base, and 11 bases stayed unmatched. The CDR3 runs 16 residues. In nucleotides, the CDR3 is TGTGCCAGCAGCCCGGCTCTGGGGGGGGAGTCCTACGAGCAGTACTTC. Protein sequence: CASSPALGGESYEQYF.

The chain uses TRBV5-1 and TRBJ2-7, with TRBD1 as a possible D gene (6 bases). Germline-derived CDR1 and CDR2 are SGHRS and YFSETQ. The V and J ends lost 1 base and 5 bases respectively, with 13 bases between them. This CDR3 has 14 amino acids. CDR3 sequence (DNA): TGCGCCAGCAGCTTGAGGGGGAGTAACGACGAGCAGTACTTC. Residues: CASSLRGSNDEQYF.

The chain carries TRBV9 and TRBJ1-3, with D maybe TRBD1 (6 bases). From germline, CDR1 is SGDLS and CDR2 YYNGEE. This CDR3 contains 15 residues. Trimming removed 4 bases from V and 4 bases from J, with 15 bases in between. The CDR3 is CASSTNDRKGNTIYF. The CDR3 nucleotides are TGTGCCAGCAGCACAAACGACAGGAAAGGAAACACCATATATTTT.

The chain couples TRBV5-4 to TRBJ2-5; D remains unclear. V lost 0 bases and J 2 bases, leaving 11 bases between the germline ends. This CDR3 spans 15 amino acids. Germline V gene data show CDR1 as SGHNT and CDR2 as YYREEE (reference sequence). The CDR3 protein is CASSLAQAGQETQYF. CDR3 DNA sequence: TGTGCCAGCAGCTTGGCCCAGGCAGGACAAGAGACCCAGTACTTC.

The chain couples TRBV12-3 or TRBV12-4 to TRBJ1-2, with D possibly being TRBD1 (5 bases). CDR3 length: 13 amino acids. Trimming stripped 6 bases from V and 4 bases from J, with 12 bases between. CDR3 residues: CASSLRVLYGYTF. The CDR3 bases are TGTGCCAGCAGCCTCAGGGTCCTCTATGGCTACACCTTC.

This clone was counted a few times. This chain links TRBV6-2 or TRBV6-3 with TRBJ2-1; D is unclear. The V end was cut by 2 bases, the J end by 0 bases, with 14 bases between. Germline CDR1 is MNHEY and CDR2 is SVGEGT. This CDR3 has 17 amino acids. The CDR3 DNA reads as TGTGCCAGCAGTTACGCGGAGCGTGTTAGCTCCTACAATGAGCAGTTCTTC. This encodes CASSYAERVSSYNEQFF.

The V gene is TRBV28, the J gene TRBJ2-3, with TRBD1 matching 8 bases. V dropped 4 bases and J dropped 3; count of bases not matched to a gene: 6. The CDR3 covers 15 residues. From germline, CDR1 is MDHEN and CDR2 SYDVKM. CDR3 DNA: TGTGCCAGCAGTTCCAGGGACAGGTATACAGATACGCAGTATTTT. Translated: CASSSRDRYTDTQYF.

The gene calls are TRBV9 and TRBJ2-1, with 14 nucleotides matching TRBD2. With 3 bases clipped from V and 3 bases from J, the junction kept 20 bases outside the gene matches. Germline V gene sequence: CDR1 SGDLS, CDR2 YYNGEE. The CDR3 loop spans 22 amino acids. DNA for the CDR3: TGTGCCAGCAGCGGAAACAGGGGGCGGGGACTAGCGGGAGTTTCTGGCTACAATGAGCAGTTCTTC. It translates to CASSGNRGRGLAGVSGYNEQFF. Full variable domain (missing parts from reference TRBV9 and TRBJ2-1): DSGVTQTPKHLITATGQRVTLRCSPRSGDLSVYWYQQSLDQGLQFLIQYYNGEERAKGNILERFSAQQFPDLHSELNLSSLELGDSALYFCASSGNRGRGLAGVSGYNEQFFGPGTRLTVL.

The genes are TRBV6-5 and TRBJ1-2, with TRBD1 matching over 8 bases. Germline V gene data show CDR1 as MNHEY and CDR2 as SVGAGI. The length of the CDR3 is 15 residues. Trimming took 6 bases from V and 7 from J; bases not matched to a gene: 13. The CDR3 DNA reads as TGTGCCAGCAGGCAGACGGACAGGGCCCCAGGTGGCTACACCTTC. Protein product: CASRQTDRAPGGYTF.

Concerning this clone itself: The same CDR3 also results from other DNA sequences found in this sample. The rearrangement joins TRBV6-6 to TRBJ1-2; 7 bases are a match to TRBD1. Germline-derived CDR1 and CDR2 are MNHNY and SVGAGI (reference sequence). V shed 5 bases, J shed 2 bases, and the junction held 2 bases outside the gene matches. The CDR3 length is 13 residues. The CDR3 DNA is TGTGCCAGCAGTGCACAGGGGAACTATGGCTACACCTTC. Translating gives CASSAQGNYGYTF.

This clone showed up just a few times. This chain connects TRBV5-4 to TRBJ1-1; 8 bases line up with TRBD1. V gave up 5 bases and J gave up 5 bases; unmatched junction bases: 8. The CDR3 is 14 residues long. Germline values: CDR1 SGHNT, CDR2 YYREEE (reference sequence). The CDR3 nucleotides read TGTGCCAGCAGGAAAGACAGGGGAGGGACTGAAGCTTTCTTT. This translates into CASRKDRGGTEAFF.

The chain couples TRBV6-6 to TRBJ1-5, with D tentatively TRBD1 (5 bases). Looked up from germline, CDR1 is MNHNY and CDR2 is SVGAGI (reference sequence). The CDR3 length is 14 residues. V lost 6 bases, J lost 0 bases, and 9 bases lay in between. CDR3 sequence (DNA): TGTGCCAGCAGCCAGACAGTTAGCAATCAGCCCCAGCATTTT. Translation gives CASSQTVSNQPQHF.

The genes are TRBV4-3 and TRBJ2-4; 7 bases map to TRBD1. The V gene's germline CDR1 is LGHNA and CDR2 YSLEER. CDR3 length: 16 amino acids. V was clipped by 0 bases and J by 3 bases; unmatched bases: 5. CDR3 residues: CASSQEKGAGKNIQYF. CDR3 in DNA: TGCGCCAGCAGCCAAGAGAAGGGGGCTGGCAAAAACATTCAGTACTTC.

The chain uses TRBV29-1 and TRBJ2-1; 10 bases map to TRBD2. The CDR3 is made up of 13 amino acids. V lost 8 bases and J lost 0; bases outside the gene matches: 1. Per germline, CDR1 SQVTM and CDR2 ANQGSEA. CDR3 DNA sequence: TGCAGCTCTAGCGGGAGCTCCTACAATGAGCAGTTCTTC. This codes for CSSSGSSYNEQFF.